The next 20 T cell receptor beta chains were all read from a single sample in a study of cytomegalovirus exposure and HLA in healthy donors. PCR used 60 Vbeta primers and 13 Jbeta primers. Profiling relied on immunoSEQ multiplex PCR, and the TCRdb table lists in-frame clones only, not all of them. Of about 150,000 clones listed, approximately 81% were seen once; the top ten hold 0.38%. The sequenced sample was PBMCs. The receptors come from a boy younger than 10 in good health and CMV-seronegative.

The genes are TRBV5-4 and TRBJ2-5, with D possibly TRBD1 on 5 matching bases. V was trimmed by 0 bases and J by 1 base, leaving 7 bases between them. Germline lookup yields CDR1 SGHNT and CDR2 YYREEE (reference sequence). The CDR3 totals 14 residues. CDR3 DNA: TGTGCCAGCAGCTTGGGGGGCGGCCAAGAGACCCAGTACTTC. This gives the protein CASSLGGGQETQYF.

The CDR3 coding sequence is TGTGCCAGTTCGGGGGGGGTTGGACAGCCCCAGCATTTT. Translated: CASSGGVGQPQHF. The chain couples TRBV6-1 to TRBJ1-5, with D tentatively TRBD1 (5 bases). V was clipped by 9 bases and J by 7 bases, with 16 bases between them. Germline V gene lookup returns CDR1 MNHNS and CDR2 SASEGT. The CDR3 is made up of 13 amino acids.

V and J are TRBV7-3 and TRBJ1-2, with 11 bases matching TRBD1. The V segment lost 0 bases and the J segment 6 bases; nucleotides outside the gene matches: 6. This CDR3 comprises 16 residues. CDR1 and CDR2 (germline): SGHTA, FQGTGA. CDR3 in amino acids: CASSLTGTGGVNGYTF. DNA for the CDR3: TGTGCCAGCAGCTTAACGGGGACAGGGGGAGTAAATGGCTACACCTTC. Filled out from reference TRBV7-3 and TRBJ1-2, the complete variable domain reads GAGVSQTPSNKVTEKGKYVELRCDPISGHTALYWYRQSLGQGPEFLIYFQGTGAADDSGLPNDRFFAVRPEGSVSTLKIQRTERGDSAVYLCASSLTGTGGVNGYTFGSGTRLTVV.

J is TRBJ2-6 and V is TRBV19, with unresolved D. This CDR3 is built from 15 residues. From germline, CDR1 is LNHDA and CDR2 SQIVND (reference sequence). V was cut by 4 bases and J by 2 bases, with 9 bases left in between. The CDR3 loop reads CASSTASTGANVLTF. CDR3 sequence (DNA): TGTGCCAGTAGTACCGCTAGTACTGGGGCCAACGTCCTGACTTTC.

The V and J genes are TRBV25-1 and TRBJ2-3; a possible D gene is TRBD1 (6 bases). The CDR3 runs to 15 residues. Germline CDR1 MGHDK, CDR2 SYGVNS. V lost 5 bases and J 0 bases, leaving 12 bases between the germline ends. The CDR3: CASSRLRGSTDTQYF. CDR3 bases: TGTGCCAGCAGTAGACTCAGGGGTAGCACAGATACGCAGTATTTT.

The rearrangement links TRBV4-1 to TRBJ2-3; 12 nucleotides match TRBD1. The CDR3 extends over 17 amino acids. Looked up from germline, CDR1 is MGHRA and CDR2 is YSYEKL. J was trimmed by 6 bases and V by 3 bases; bases with no gene match: 10. CDR3 bases: TGCGCCAGCAGCCAGGAAAAAGGGACAGGGGGCGGGGATACGCAGTATTTT. Its translation is CASSQEKGTGGGDTQYF.

This clone was detected only a few times. CDR3 in amino acids: CASSQDGGGRAVETQYF. The CDR3 DNA follows: TGTGCCAGCAGCCAAGATGGGGGCGGGAGGGCCGTAGAGACCCAGTACTTC. This sequence joins TRBV4-2 and TRBJ2-5; 9 bases fit TRBD2. The germline CDR1 and CDR2 sequences are LGHNA and YNFKEQ. The CDR3 runs 17 residues. V was pared by 0 bases and J by 4 bases, with 9 bases of the junction left unmatched.

The rearrangement uses TRBV10-2 and TRBJ2-1, with D possibly matching TRBD1 (6 bases). With 6 bases removed from V and 15 bases from J, the gap between germline ends came to 18 bases. CDR1 and CDR2 (germline): WSHSY, SAAADI. The CDR3 runs to 12 residues. CDR3 region: CASRHLGDIVFF. CDR3 in DNA: TGCGCCAGCAGGCACTTAGGGGACATCGTGTTCTTC.

This sequence joins TRBV4-1 and TRBJ2-1; unclear D gene. The CDR3 extends over 13 amino acids. Trimming shortened V by 7 bases and J by 8 bases, and 15 bases separated the two germline ends. Germline V gives CDR1 MGHRA, CDR2 YSYEKL. The CDR3 DNA is TGCGCCAGCACCCTTACCCCCAGCGATGAGCAGTTCTTC. Protein: CASTLTPSDEQFF.

In DNA form, the CDR3 reads TGTGCCATCAGTGAGACCCGACTAGCGGGGGACCATGAGCAGTTCTTC. Translation: CAISETRLAGDHEQFF. The gene calls are TRBV10-3 and TRBJ2-1; 12 bases agree with TRBD2. The CDR3 has 16 amino acids. The V segment lost 2 bases and the J segment 8 bases; nucleotides outside the gene matches: 7. Germline loops: CDR1 ENHRY, CDR2 SYGVKD.

This clone was observed a single time. This chain joins TRBV9 and TRBJ1-2, with D perhaps matching TRBD1 (5 bases). Trimming removed 3 bases at V and 4 bases at J, with 22 bases between. This CDR3 has 17 residues. Germline CDR1 reads SGDLS; CDR2 reads YYNGEE. The CDR3 DNA reads as TGTGCCAGCAGCGCACCCGGGGGGAGTGGGAAATCCTATGGCTACACCTTC. The encoded protein is CASSAPGGSGKSYGYTF.

CDR3 in DNA: TGTGCCAGCAGCTCACTAGCGGGAGGAGAGGGGACCCAGTACTTC. Its protein is CASSSLAGGEGTQYF. The chain links TRBV7-9 to TRBJ2-5; the match to TRBD2 covers 12 bases. Germline CDR1 is SEHNR and CDR2 is FQNEAQ (reference sequence). Losses at the gene ends were 4 bases for V and 7 bases for J; bases not matched to a gene: 7. The CDR3 has 15 amino acids.

The chain joins TRBV20-1 to TRBJ2-7; unclear D gene. The CDR3 runs 11 residues. Germline V gives CDR1 DFQATT, CDR2 SNEGSKA (reference sequence). V was cut by 3 bases and J by 0 bases, with 3 bases left in between. The CDR3 DNA follows: TGCAGTGCTAGTAGCTCCTACGAGCAGTACTTC. It translates to CSASSSYEQYF.

Only one count was recorded for this clone. This sequence joins TRBV28 and TRBJ1-2, with D tentatively TRBD1 (6 bases). Per the germline V gene, CDR1 is MDHEN and CDR2 is SYDVKM. V was pared by 6 bases and J by 8 bases, with 19 bases between. The CDR3 is 14 residues long. The DNA for the CDR3 is TGTGCCAGCAGATTTACGGTGGGGGCGAGAGGCTACACCTTC. Translation gives CASRFTVGARGYTF.

The chain recombines TRBV5-4 with TRBJ2-2; 11 nucleotides line up with TRBD1. Trimming cost V 4 bases and J 6 bases; bases outside gene matches: 11. Germline assignment: CDR1 SGHNT and CDR2 YYREEE (reference sequence). The CDR3 extends over 17 amino acids. The CDR3 sequence is CASSPLRGQGVAGELFF. CDR3 nucleotide sequence: TGTGCCAGCAGCCCCCTTCGGGGACAGGGGGTCGCCGGGGAGCTGTTTTTT.

The chain couples TRBV27 to TRBJ2-1; possibly TRBD2 for D (6 bases). V was shortened by 1 base and J by 2 bases, with 9 bases between the two germline ends. From germline, CDR1 is MNHEY and CDR2 SMNVEV (reference sequence). The CDR3 runs 15 residues. The CDR3 here is CASSLFPGAYNEQFF. The CDR3 nucleotides read TGTGCCAGCAGTTTATTTCCGGGAGCCTACAATGAGCAGTTCTTC.

Note on this clone: The sample carries other DNA sequences with the same CDR3. The chain joins TRBV7-7 to TRBJ2-5, with D possibly being TRBD1 (5 bases). The germline V and J ends were trimmed by 5 bases and 5 bases, with 15 bases remaining between them. CDR1 and CDR2 from the germline V gene are SSHAT and FNYEAQ (reference sequence). The CDR3 spans 14 residues. The CDR3 protein is CASSLETVGETQYF. CDR3 nucleotide sequence: TGTGCCAGCAGCCTGGAGACAGTTGGGGAGACCCAGTACTTC.

This clone showed up just a few times. The genes are TRBV5-4 and TRBJ2-3; 8 nucleotides line up with TRBD2. V lost 4 bases to trimming and J lost 0 bases; unmatched junction nucleotides: 4. From germline, CDR1 is SGHNT and CDR2 YYREEE (reference sequence). The CDR3 has 15 amino acids. The CDR3 region has the DNA TGTGCCAGCAGCCGGGGGGGGACTAGCACAGATACGCAGTATTTT. This translates into CASSRGGTSTDTQYF.

The J gene is TRBJ2-3, the V gene TRBV15, with TRBD2 as a possible D gene (5 bases). Between the trimmed V and J ends, which lost 0 bases and 2 bases, there was a span of 12 bases. The germline gives CDR1 LNHNV, CDR2 YYDKDF (reference sequence). The CDR3 has 16 amino acids. Here the CDR3 reads CATSRESSASTDTQYF. The DNA of the CDR3 is TGTGCCACCAGCAGAGAAAGTAGCGCCTCCACAGATACGCAGTATTTT.

The chain joins TRBV29-1 to TRBJ2-5; TRBD1 aligns across 7 bases. Per the germline V gene, CDR1 is SQVTM and CDR2 is ANQGSEA. The CDR3 is made up of 15 amino acids. The V and J ends lost 7 bases and 4 bases, in that order; junction bases with no gene match: 15. The CDR3 loop is CSAQQGWVPGETQYF. For the CDR3, the DNA is TGCAGCGCCCAACAGGGGTGGGTCCCAGGAGAGACCCAGTACTTC.